This TCR beta chain comes out of a study of PD-L1 blockade in urothelial cancer (dated by TCRdb to about 2017). Looking at the study overall: All patients started therapy in about 2014 and received atezolizumab 1,200 mg intravenously every 3 weeks. The study, an exploratory multi-omic analysis, examined somatic, immune and clinical correlates of response to PD-L1 blockade with atezolizumab in urothelial cancer. Blood samples gave a median of around 140,000 T cells and 82,636 unique TCRs, with a median clonality of roughly 0.081. Pretreatment tumor samples and matched peripheral blood, collected serially before and after atezolizumab treatment, underwent TCR sequencing. Durable clinical benefit was achieved by nine patients but not by the remaining 20. Some 30 patients had pretreatment blood TCR-seq, approximately 24 had at least one posttreatment blood collection, and approximately 24 had tumor TCR-seq. Whole exome sequencing and RNA sequencing of pretreatment tumors were performed alongside TCR sequencing in the same patients. Progression-free survival longer than 6 months counted as durable clinical benefit, and TCR features were additionally tested against both progression-free and overall survival. Blood samples were analyzed at 3 weeks after treatment start (second dose) and at 6 weeks after treatment start. Twenty-five of 29 patients were identified as males with urothelial cancer of bladder origin, and a prior smoking history was reported by 18 of 29 patients. Patients had an ECOG performance status of 0 or 1 and had received between 0 and 3 prior chemotherapy regimens. The full study reports these points: Because the sample size was small (n ≈ 30) and many of the analyses were exploratory, the results are meant to be hypothesis-generating. Improved progression-free and overall survival was found to be associated with pretreatment peripheral blood TCR clonality below the median. Among patients with durable benefit, tumor-associated TCR clones showed greater expansion in peripheral blood 3 weeks after treatment started (n ≈ 23, p = 0.022).

A word on this clone: Which antigen it targets is not known. Per-base quality was not reported, and no clone a single base away is much larger than it.

To estimate absolute template abundance from read counts, synthetic TCR analog templates were spiked into each PCR. Using the immunoSEQ assay, TCRbeta CDR3 regions were amplified from genomic DNA with bias-controlled V and J gene primers. Sequencing of rearranged TCRbeta segments was done at approximately 20X coverage. The authors' pipeline ran thus. Clustering was used to correct sequencing errors, and CDR3s were annotated against IMGT so that V, D and J genes could be assigned. Downstream analyses used only productive TCRbeta rearrangements and left out out-of-frame or stop-codon sequences. Clonality was computed as one minus Shannon entropy normalized by the log of the number of unique productive sequences. Clones differing between time points or between blood and tumor were identified by Fisher's exact test with Benjamini-Hochberg correction at adjusted p below 0.01. The table was pulled from immuneACCESS by TCRdb, which kept in-frame rearrangements only. Such tables lose some clones; where checked, under half of the loss comes from unresolved V genes, and the rest has no known cause. The DNA was the basis for D and trimming; V, J and clone size are from that table. The sample table records 35,000 to 50,000 clones; roughly 80% of these occur just once. Of the sample, approximately 16% falls within the top ten clones.

Taken with the paper, the label for time point translates to: peripheral blood 6 weeks after treatment start. The cohort included 25 to 30 patients with locally advanced or metastatic urothelial carcinoma who were treated at Memorial Sloan Kettering on a trial protocol. Peripheral blood mononuclear cells were collected from each patient pretreatment and during treatment, giving between 1 and 8 total time points per patient. The Qiagen DNeasy Blood extraction kit was used to purify genomic DNA from total PBMCs and from tumor samples. PBMCs were collected pretreatment and during treatment, and were isolated and stored as previously described. The germline V gene sets CDR1 to MDHEN and CDR2 to SYDVKM. The CDR3 measures 13 amino acids from cysteine to phenylalanine. The entry retains the CDR3 DNA only, 39 bases that are in frame from base 1. The junction carries 11 bases between V and J, which are trimmed by 4 bases and 7 bases respectively.

Sequencing used PBMCs, obtained around atezolizumab (anti-PD-L1) treatment. The TCR originated in a man between 60 and 75 years old with urothelial cancer. The chain uses TRBV28 and TRBJ1-3, and the D gene may be TRBD1, 5 bases matching. The nucleotide sequence is TGTGCCAGCAGTTCAGGGATGGAGAACACCATATATTTT. This encodes CASSSGMENTIYF.